These 9 T cell receptor beta chains were all obtained from the same sample, sequenced in a study of Ad26.COV2.S vaccination and SARS-CoV-2 variants (dated by TCRdb to the early 2020s). Libraries were made using the immunoSEQ multiplex PCR assay. Here the immuneACCESS table is served through TCRdb, limited to in-frame sequences with V and J called. Missing clones are a known gap in these copies; in checked studies unresolved V genes cover under half, and the rest lacks a known reason. Recorded for this sample are 300,000 to 500,000 clones; 75% to 90% of them occurred a single time. Of the sample, approximately 3.7% is held by the ten largest clones. The sample's treatment or condition label, decoded: around 19 received Ad26.COV2.S at low or high dose, single or two shots; 5 received placebo; per-sample allocation not given. Repertoires of vaccine and placebo recipients were sequenced from samples taken on day 63 after the first injection.

Sample: peripheral blood, taken in a trial of Ad26.COV2.S vaccine versus placebo. The source is a person aged 18-65 years who received the Ad26.COV2.S COVID-19 vaccine or a placebo.

In DNA, the CDR3 is TGTGCCAGCAGCTTGTGGGACCACTATGGCTACACCTTC. Translation gives CASSLWDHYGYTF. This chain links TRBV5-4 with TRBJ1-2; D perhaps matches TRBD1 (5 bases). This CDR3 has 13 amino acids. Germline V gene lookup returns CDR1 SGHNT and CDR2 YYREEE (reference sequence). With 1 base removed from V and 3 bases from J, the gap between germline ends came to 7 bases.

CDR3 DNA: TGTGCCAGCAGTCCCTCCGAAGAAAGCAATCAGCCCCAGCATTTT. Translated, it gives CASSPSEESNQPQHF. V and J are TRBV27 and TRBJ1-5; D not resolved. Germline values: CDR1 MNHEY, CDR2 SMNVEV (reference sequence). Trimming stripped 5 bases from V and 1 base from J, with 12 bases between. This CDR3 has 15 amino acids.

The V and J genes are TRBV19 and TRBJ1-1, with D unresolved. Trimming cost V 3 bases and J 0 bases, with 14 bases left between them. This CDR3 spans 16 amino acids. Germline CDR1 and CDR2: LNHDA and SQIVND (reference sequence). The DNA of the CDR3 is TGTGCCAGTAGTATCGCCGGGTCGCCTATGAACACTGAAGCTTTCTTT. Protein: CASSIAGSPMNTEAFF.

This clone was detected once. The V and J genes are TRBV3-1 (or the pseudogene TRBV3-2) and TRBJ2-3; D ambiguous. CDR3 length equals 14 residues. The germline CDR1 and CDR2 sequences are LGHDT and YNNKEL (reference sequence). With 7 bases removed from V and 5 bases from J, the gap between germline ends came to 16 bases. CDR3 amino acids: CASTLLGSKDTQYF. The CDR3 DNA is TGTGCCAGCACCCTCCTAGGTTCTAAAGATACGCAGTATTTT.

As concerns this clone: This sample includes further DNA sequences coding for the same CDR3. The chain carries TRBV5-1 and TRBJ1-2, with D tentatively TRBD1 (5 bases). Trimming took off 1 base at V and 3 bases at J, with 7 bases between the two ends. The CDR3 is 13 residues long. Germline CDR1 and CDR2: SGHRS and YFSETQ. The CDR3 nucleotides read TGCGCCAGCAGCTTGCCGGGGGACTATGGCTACACCTTC. It is translated as CASSLPGDYGYTF. Based on the CDR3 plus reference TRBV5-1 and TRBJ1-2, the full variable domain is KAGVTQTPRYLIKTRGQQVTLSCSPISGHRSVSWYQQTPGQGLQFLFEYFSETQRNKGNFPGRFSGRQFSNSRSEMNVSTLELGDSALYLCASSLPGDYGYTFGSGTRLTVV.

This clone was recorded only once. DNA for the CDR3: TGCGCCAGCAGCCCTCGGGGACAGGGGGCTTTTTATCAGCCCCAGCATTTT. Translated: CASSPRGQGAFYQPQHF. The rearrangement joins TRBV4-1 to TRBJ1-5, with 12 bases aligning to TRBD1. Losses at the gene ends were 4 bases for V and 5 bases for J; bases not matched to a gene: 9. The CDR3 runs to 17 residues. Germline V CDR1 and CDR2: MGHRA, YSYEKL.

The chain employs TRBV4-1 and TRBJ1-4; D is unclear. The CDR3 totals 12 residues. Germline V gene sequence: CDR1 MGHRA, CDR2 YSYEKL. Trimming pared 0 bases from V and 8 bases from J, leaving 4 bases between. CDR3 DNA: TGCGCCAGCAGCCAAGACCAGGAAAAACTGTTTTTT. It specifies CASSQDQEKLFF.

The chain combines TRBV27 with TRBJ1-1; D is perhaps TRBD1 (5 bases). Germline V lookup: CDR1 MNHEY, CDR2 SMNVEV (reference sequence). This CDR3 region has 12 residues. Trimming shortened V by 5 bases and J by 7 bases, and 11 bases separated the two germline ends. The CDR3 reads CASSAGGIEAFF. CDR3 in DNA: TGTGCCAGCAGTGCTGGGGGGATTGAAGCTTTCTTT.

The V and J genes are TRBV5-4 and TRBJ1-1; D uncertain. Per the germline V gene, CDR1 is SGHNT and CDR2 is YYREEE (reference sequence). V was pared by 1 base and J by 1 base, with 8 bases between. The CDR3 covers 14 residues. In nucleotides, the CDR3 is TGTGCCAGCAGCTTGTTGGGCCCGAACACTGAAGCTTTCTTT. This translates into CASSLLGPNTEAFF.